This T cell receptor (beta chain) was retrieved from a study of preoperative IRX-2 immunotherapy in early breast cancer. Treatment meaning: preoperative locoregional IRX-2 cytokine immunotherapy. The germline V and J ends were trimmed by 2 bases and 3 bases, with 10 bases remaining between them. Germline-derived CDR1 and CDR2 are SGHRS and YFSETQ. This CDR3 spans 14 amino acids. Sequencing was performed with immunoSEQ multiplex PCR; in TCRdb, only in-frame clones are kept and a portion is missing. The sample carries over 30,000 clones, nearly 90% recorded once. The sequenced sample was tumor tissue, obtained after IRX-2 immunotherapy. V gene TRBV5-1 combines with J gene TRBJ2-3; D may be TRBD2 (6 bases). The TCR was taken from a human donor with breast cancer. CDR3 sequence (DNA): TGCGCCAGCAGCTTCGGGGCGGGGACAGATACGCAGTATTTT. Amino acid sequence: CASSFGAGTDTQYF.